This TCR beta chain was recorded in a study of T-cell reconstitution after alpha-beta-depleted transplantation in children. Remarks on this clonotype: Its specificity is not known.

Unique molecular identifiers were incorporated when the TCRbeta library was constructed. TCRdb called the PCR reads again in MiXCR, with one record for every CDR3 protein. Counted here are approximately 47,000 distinct CDR3 sequences, under 60% occurring once; the ten biggest clones make up roughly two fifths. V gave up 5 bases and J gave up 0 bases, with 10 bases separating them. The CDR3 is 14 amino acids. The germline CDR1 and CDR2 sequences are SGHRS and YFSETQ. Findings and caveats of the study: Several hundred expanded graft clones reportedly gave rise to the alpha-beta T cells present about two months after transplant. After transplant, high TCRbeta diversity at day 60 in some patients arose from surviving recipient T cells and thymic progenitors. When one year had passed after transplant, most T-cell counts and diversity came from newly produced T cells.

The TCR originated in a boy in the first two years of life with SCID, due to receive a stem cell transplant. The chain links TRBV5-1 to TRBJ2-3; D unresolved. The source material was peripheral blood, sampled before TCRalphabeta/CD19-depleted stem cell transplant. The CDR3 loop reads CASSARRSTDTQYF. CDR3 DNA sequence: TGCGCCAGCAGTGCGCGACGAAGCACAGATACGCAGTATTTT.